This record looks at one TCR beta chain sequence and its context. Its antigen is as yet unknown. The data stem from a study of T cell repertoires in cytomegalovirus infection. Study-level findings and limits: Dominating the ex vivo response were HLA-C-restricted CMV-specific TCR beta clonotypes. Summed frequency of shared TCR beta families picked out CMV carriers who also had the relevant HLA.

TCRdb called the reads again in MiXCR, with one record for every CDR3 protein. This table has 800,000 to 950,000 distinct CDR3 sequences, 32% appearing once. CDR1 is SEHNR, CDR2 FQNEAQ, per germline (reference sequence). This CDR3 comprises 15 residues. Trimming removed 5 bases at V and 3 bases at J, with 11 bases between. The material was cultured CD8+ T cells from PBMCs, obtained from culture after CMV antigen stimulation. This receptor was taken from a human donor in good health (CMV status not recorded). Some clones in this sample may be carry-over from other donors' samples. The chain combines TRBV7-9 with TRBJ1-6; D may be TRBD1 (5 bases). CDR3 coding DNA: TGTGCCAGCAGCCCTGGAGGGGACTATAATTCACCCCTCCACTTT. Amino acids: CASSPGGDYNSPLHF.